Below are 25 T cell receptor beta chains sequenced from a single sample in a study of cytomegalovirus exposure and HLA in healthy donors. The PCR used 60 Vbeta and 13 Jbeta primers. Produced via immunoSEQ multiplex PCR; TCRdb's table is partial and in-frame only. Of some 120,000 clones listed, 65% to 90% are singletons. Specimen: PBMCs. The receptors stem from a male donor in good health and CMV-seropositive.

This chain uses TRBV5-1 with TRBJ2-7, with 9 nucleotides matching TRBD1. The CDR3 extends over 18 amino acids. Germline CDR1 is SGHRS and CDR2 is YFSETQ. V lost 5 bases and J lost 0; bases outside the gene matches: 15. The CDR3 DNA follows: TGCGCCAGCAGAACCGGACAGGGGCCCGAACCAAGCTCCTACGAGCAGTACTTC. Its protein is CASRTGQGPEPSSYEQYF.

The chain couples TRBV5-4 to TRBJ2-1; 11 bases align to TRBD2. Germline-derived CDR1 and CDR2 are SGHNT and YYREEE (reference sequence). There are 15 residues in the CDR3. Unmatched junction bases numbered 5, after V lost 2 bases and J lost 7 bases. CDR3 sequence: CASSLLAGVRNEQFF. As DNA, the CDR3 is TGTGCCAGCAGCTTACTAGCGGGAGTTAGGAATGAGCAGTTCTTC.

The V gene is TRBV4-1, the J gene TRBJ2-1; 12 bases are a match to TRBD2. This CDR3 has 15 residues. Germline values: CDR1 MGHRA, CDR2 YSYEKL. Trimming at V came to 8 bases and at J to 2 bases, leaving 4 bases not matched to a gene. CDR3 amino acids: CASGRLAGAYNEQFF. The CDR3 DNA sequence: TGCGCCAGCGGCAGACTAGCGGGAGCCTACAATGAGCAGTTCTTC.

Worth noting for this clone: This specimen includes other DNA sequences encoding the same CDR3. This chain links TRBV19 with TRBJ1-1; D gene ambiguous. The V and J ends lost 3 bases and 1 base respectively, with 6 bases between them. Germline V gene lookup returns CDR1 LNHDA and CDR2 SQIVND (reference sequence). This CDR3 region has 13 residues. CDR3 sequence reads: CASSIRGNTEAFF. The CDR3, as DNA: TGTGCCAGTAGTATTCGAGGGAACACTGAAGCTTTCTTT. The full variable domain, its missing parts supplied by reference TRBV19 and TRBJ1-1, is DGGITQSPKYLFRKEGQNVTLSCEQNLNHDAMYWYRQDPGQGLRLIYYSQIVNDFQKGDIAEGYSVSREKKESFPLTVTSAQKNPTAFYLCASSIRGNTEAFFGQGTRLTVV.

The chain carries TRBV27 and TRBJ1-3; D unresolved. Trimming cost V 7 bases and J 0 bases, with 16 bases left between them. Germline V gene sequence: CDR1 MNHEY, CDR2 SMNVEV (reference sequence). This CDR3 region has 16 residues. CDR3 loop: CASTPVSPISGNTIYF. CDR3 nucleotide sequence: TGTGCCAGCACCCCAGTTAGCCCAATCTCTGGAAACACCATATATTTT.

CDR3: CASSSGLAVDEQFF. The CDR3 nucleotides are TGTGCCAGCAGCTCTGGACTAGCGGTGGATGAGCAGTTCTTC. The chain uses TRBV11-3 and TRBJ2-1; 10 bases align to TRBD2. The CDR3 extends over 14 amino acids. Germline V gene lookup returns CDR1 SGHNT and CDR2 YENEEA. The V gene end was trimmed by 4 bases and the J gene end by 8 bases; junction bases not matched to a gene: 5.

The chain combines TRBV9 with TRBJ2-5; 10 nucleotides agree with TRBD2. This CDR3 has 17 residues. In germline, CDR1 is SGDLS, CDR2 YYNGEE. The V gene end was trimmed by 4 bases and the J gene end by 5 bases; junction bases not matched to a gene: 14. CDR3 nucleotide sequence: TGTGCCAGCAGCCTCCGAGGTCTAGCGGGAGCTCAGGAGACCCAGTACTTC. It codes for CASSLRGLAGAQETQYF.

This clone was found once. This rearrangement joins TRBV7-9 to TRBJ1-3; D ambiguous. The V and J ends lost 7 bases and 0 bases respectively, with 7 bases between them. CDR1 SEHNR and CDR2 FQNEAQ come from the germline V gene (reference sequence). CDR3 size: 13 residues. CDR3: CASTPGSGNTIYF. CDR3 nucleotide sequence: TGTGCCAGCACCCCAGGCTCTGGAAACACCATATATTTT. Filled out from reference TRBV7-9 and TRBJ1-3, the complete variable domain reads DTGVSQNPRHKITKRGQNVTFRCDPISEHNRLYWYRQTLGQGPEFLTYFQNEAQLEKSRLLSDRFSAERPKGSFSTLEIQRTEQGDSAMYLCASTPGSGNTIYFGEGSWLTVV.

The chain joins TRBV10-3 to TRBJ1-2; 7 bases align to TRBD1. The CDR3 is 16 residues long. Germline loops: CDR1 ENHRY, CDR2 SYGVKD. V gave up 0 bases and J gave up 7 bases; unmatched junction bases: 11. This chain's CDR3 is CAISESWSGGVRGYTF. The CDR3 DNA reads as TGTGCCATCAGTGAGTCGTGGTCAGGGGGAGTTCGTGGCTACACCTTC.

This rearrangement joins TRBV6-5 to TRBJ1-5; unclear D gene. Trimming stripped 2 bases from V and 3 bases from J, with 8 bases between. The germline gives CDR1 MNHEY, CDR2 SVGAGI. This CDR3 spans 14 amino acids. CDR3 region: CASSYRRDNQPQHF. The CDR3 DNA follows: TGTGCCAGCAGTTACAGGAGGGACAATCAGCCCCAGCATTTT.

This chain connects TRBV28 to TRBJ1-6; 8 nucleotides agree with TRBD1. J was trimmed by 10 bases and V by 5 bases; bases with no gene match: 13. Germline CDR1 and CDR2: MDHEN and SYDVKM. This CDR3 region has 16 residues. The CDR3 nucleotides are TGTGCCAGCAGTAAGATAACGGACAGGGTTCACTCACCCCTCCACTTT. This sequence encodes CASSKITDRVHSPLHF. The full variable domain, in which reference TRBV28 and TRBJ1-6 provide the parts outside the CDR3, is DVKVTQSSRYLVKRTGEKVFLECVQDMDHENMFWYRQDPGLGLRLIYFSYDVKMKEKGDIPEGYSVSREKKERFSLILESASTNQTSMYLCASSKITDRVHSPLHFGNGTRLTVT.

The CDR3 bases are TGTGCCATCAGTGCGTCGATGGGCAGGGGGGAAGAGACCCAGTACTTC. Amino acid sequence: CAISASMGRGEETQYF. This chain uses TRBV10-3 with TRBJ2-5; possible D gene TRBD1, 7 bases. V was trimmed by 4 bases and J by 3 bases, leaving 18 bases between them. This CDR3 has 16 amino acids. Germline V gives CDR1 ENHRY, CDR2 SYGVKD.

The chain employs TRBV4-2 and TRBJ2-7; 9 bases are shared with TRBD2. The germline V gene encodes CDR1 LGHNA and CDR2 YNFKEQ. The CDR3 is made up of 16 amino acids. V trimming: 5 bases; J trimming: 3 bases; junction bases outside the gene matches: 11. This CDR3 reads CASSSAPLAGRYEQYF. DNA for the CDR3: TGTGCCAGCAGCTCCGCGCCACTAGCGGGTCGCTACGAGCAGTACTTC.

The chain is built from TRBV7-3 and TRBJ2-3; TRBD2 matches at 12 bases. CDR3 length: 15 amino acids. With V trimmed by 2 bases and J by 6 bases, 3 bases remained unmatched. The germline gives CDR1 SGHTA, CDR2 FQGTGA. The CDR3 DNA follows: TGTGCCAGCAGCTTACGACTAGCGGGAGTGGATACGCAGTATTTT. As protein: CASSLRLAGVDTQYF.

The V gene is TRBV30, the J gene TRBJ2-5, with 8 bases identical to TRBD1. The ends lost 7 bases at V and 2 bases at J; junction bases unmatched: 6. Germline CDR1 reads GTSNPN; CDR2 reads SVGIG (reference sequence). The CDR3 has 13 amino acids. DNA of the CDR3: TGTGCCTTAGACAGGGGACTGCAAGAGACCCAGTACTTC. Translation: CALDRGLQETQYF.

The genes are TRBV15 and TRBJ1-5; 8 bases agree with TRBD1. V dropped 0 bases and J dropped 2; count of bases not matched to a gene: 6. Germline V CDR1 and CDR2: LNHNV, YYDKDF (reference sequence). This CDR3 has 17 amino acids. In DNA, the CDR3 is TGTGCCACCAGCAGAGAGCGCCAGGGGGCGCGCAATCAGCCCCAGCATTTT. Its protein product is CATSRERQGARNQPQHF.

The CDR3 reads CASRVGGAASNQPQHF. CDR3 DNA sequence: TGTGCCAGCAGGGTAGGGGGCGCGGCGAGCAATCAGCCCCAGCATTTT. The chain recombines TRBV28 with TRBJ1-5, with 7 bases matching TRBD1. Germline V gene data show CDR1 as MDHEN and CDR2 as SYDVKM. Losses at the gene ends were 6 bases for V and 1 base for J; bases not matched to a gene: 9. The CDR3 has 16 residues.

V is TRBV7-2 and J is TRBJ2-2; D unclear. This CDR3 spans 16 amino acids. CDR1 and CDR2 (germline): SGHTA, FQGNSA. Trimming pared 8 bases from V and 0 bases from J, leaving 16 bases between. CDR3 sequence: CASGPSRLANTGELFF. CDR3 nucleotide sequence: TGTGCCAGCGGCCCTTCCCGGCTAGCGAACACCGGGGAGCTGTTTTTT.

The genes are TRBV5-1 and TRBJ1-5, with D possibly being TRBD1 (6 bases). Germline CDR1 and CDR2: SGHRS and YFSETQ. The CDR3 is 15 residues long. Trimming removed 4 bases from V and 5 bases from J, with 16 bases in between. As DNA, the CDR3 is TGCGCCAGCAGCCCAGGGGACGGGGGGGATCAGCCCCAGCATTTT. The encoded protein is CASSPGDGGDQPQHF.

In this sample, this clone turned up a few times. Germline is not matched at one junction end, which may reflect a read error. J is TRBJ1-5 and V is TRBV7-2; TRBD1 matches 8 bases. CDR3 length equals 13 residues. The germline gives CDR1 SGHTA, CDR2 FQGNSA. The CDR3 spells CASSLVGDRPEHF. As DNA, the CDR3 is TGTGCCAGCAGCTTAGTGGGGGACAGGCCCGAGCATTTT. Drawing the rest from reference TRBV7-2 and TRBJ1-5, the complete variable domain is GAGVSQSPSNKVTEKGKDVELRCDPISGHTALYWYRQSLGQGLEFLIYFQGNSAPDKSGLPSDRFSAERTGGSVSTLTIQRTQQEDSAVYLCASSLVGDRPEHFGDGTRLSIL.

V usage is TRBV7-9 and J usage is TRBJ2-2, with 9 bases matching TRBD2. Germline trimming cut 2 bases from V and 6 bases from J; bases unmatched to any gene: 10. This CDR3 is built from 17 residues. CDR1 and CDR2 from the germline V gene are SEHNR and FQNEAQ (reference sequence). In DNA, the CDR3 is TGTGCCAGCAGCTTACGAGTTGGCGGGAGGGCCCCCGGGGAGCTGTTTTTT. As protein: CASSLRVGGRAPGELFF.

The chain links TRBV11-2 to TRBJ2-4, with TRBD1 matching over 10 bases. V lost 3 bases and J lost 8; bases outside the gene matches: 4. In germline, CDR1 is SGHAT, CDR2 FQNNGV. This CDR3 spans 14 amino acids. In nucleotides, the CDR3 is TGTGCCAGCAGCTTCGGACAGGGGGGGTACATTCAGTACTTC. Its translation is CASSFGQGGYIQYF.

This clone was observed once. This chain uses TRBV7-8 with TRBJ1-5, with 10 bases lining up with TRBD1. The V and J ends lost 4 bases and 6 bases, in that order; junction bases with no gene match: 9. Per germline, CDR1 SGHVS and CDR2 FQNEAQ. This CDR3 has 16 residues. CDR3 in DNA: TGTGCCAGCAGCTCCGGGGACAGGGGAATGTTTCAGCCCCAGCATTTT. Translated, it gives CASSSGDRGMFQPQHF.

V usage is TRBV28 and J usage is TRBJ2-7, with D possibly TRBD2 on 6 matching bases. The CDR3 consists of 13 residues. Germline values: CDR1 MDHEN, CDR2 SYDVKM. Trimming took 6 bases from V and 7 from J, leaving 16 bases between them. The chain's CDR3 is CASRRGPPREQYF. Written as DNA, the CDR3 is TGTGCCAGCAGGCGGGGACCCCCTAGGGAGCAGTACTTC.

This chain uses TRBV7-2 with TRBJ1-1; D not resolved. This CDR3 comprises 16 residues. From germline, CDR1 is SGHTA and CDR2 FQGNSA. The V end lost 0 bases, the J end lost 9 bases, and 20 bases lay between the germline ends. DNA for the CDR3: TGTGCCAGCAGCTTAGCATTCCGTGCAGGCCGCCCACAAGCTTTCTTT. Protein sequence: CASSLAFRAGRPQAFF. Based on the CDR3 plus reference TRBV7-2 and TRBJ1-1, the full variable domain is GAGVSQSPSNKVTEKGKDVELRCDPISGHTALYWYRQSLGQGLEFLIYFQGNSAPDKSGLPSDRFSAERTGGSVSTLTIQRTQQEDSAVYLCASSLAFRAGRPQAFFGQGTRLTVV.